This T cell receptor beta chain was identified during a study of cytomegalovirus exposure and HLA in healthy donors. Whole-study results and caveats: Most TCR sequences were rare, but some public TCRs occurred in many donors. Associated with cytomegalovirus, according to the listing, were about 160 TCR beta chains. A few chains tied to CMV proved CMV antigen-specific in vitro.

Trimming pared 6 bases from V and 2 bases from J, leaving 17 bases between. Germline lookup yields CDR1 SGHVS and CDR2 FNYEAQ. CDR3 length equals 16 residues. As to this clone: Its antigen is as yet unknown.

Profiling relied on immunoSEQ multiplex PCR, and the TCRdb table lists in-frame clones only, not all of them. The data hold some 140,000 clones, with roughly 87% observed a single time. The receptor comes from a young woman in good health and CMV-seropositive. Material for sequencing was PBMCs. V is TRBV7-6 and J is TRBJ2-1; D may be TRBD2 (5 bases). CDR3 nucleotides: TGTGCCAGCAGGGTCGTCGGGGAAGTTCCCTACAATGAGCAGTTCTTC. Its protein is CASRVVGEVPYNEQFF. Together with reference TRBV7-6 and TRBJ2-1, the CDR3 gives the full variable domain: GAGVSQSPRYKVTKRGQDVALRCDPISGHVSLYWYRQALGQGPEFLTYFNYEAQQDKSGLPNDRFSAERPEGSISTLTIQRTEQRDSAMYRCASRVVGEVPYNEQFFGPGTRLTVL.